This entry features one T cell receptor beta chain sequence. Antigen: not known. Libraries were prepared by immunoSEQ multiplex PCR; TCRdb keeps only in-frame clonotypes and omits some of them. The sample lists tens of thousands of clones; about nine tenths were seen once. This entry comes from a study of identifying expanded T cells in peripheral blood. General study points: Across healthy donors, higher total template counts meant significantly greater approximately two-week count variance. Technical replicates showed about 1.2 changed clones; around two weeks 15 to 20; four weeks 19.

Collection occurred without any documented infections or immune events in donors. The sequenced sample consisted of blood. The TCR comes from a person aged 18-70 years in good health.

The CDR3 DNA sequence: TGTGCCAGCAGCCTCACCGGGAGGGAAAAACTGTTTTTT. It translates to CASSLTGREKLFF. This sequence joins TRBV14 and TRBJ1-4; D remains ambiguous. The germline V and J ends were trimmed by 4 bases and 8 bases, with 11 bases remaining between them. Per germline, CDR1 SGHDN and CDR2 FVKESK. The CDR3 is made up of 13 amino acids. Variable domain in full (rest from reference TRBV14 and TRBJ1-4): EAGVTQFPSHSVIEKGQTVTLRCDPISGHDNLYWYRRVMGKEIKFLLHFVKESKQDESGMPNNRFLAERTGGTYSTLKVQPAELEDSGVYFCASSLTGREKLFFGSGTQLSVL.